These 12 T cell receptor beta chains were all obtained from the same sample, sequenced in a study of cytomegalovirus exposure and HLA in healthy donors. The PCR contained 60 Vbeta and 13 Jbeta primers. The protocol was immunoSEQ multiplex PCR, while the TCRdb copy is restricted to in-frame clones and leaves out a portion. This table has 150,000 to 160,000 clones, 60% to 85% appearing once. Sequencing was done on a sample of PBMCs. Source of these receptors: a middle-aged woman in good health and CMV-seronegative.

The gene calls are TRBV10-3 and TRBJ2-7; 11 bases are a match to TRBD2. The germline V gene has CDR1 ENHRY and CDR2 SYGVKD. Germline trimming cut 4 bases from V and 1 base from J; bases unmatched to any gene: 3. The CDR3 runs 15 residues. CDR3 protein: CAISGGLAASYEQYF. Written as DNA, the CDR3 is TGTGCCATCAGTGGGGGACTAGCGGCTTCCTACGAGCAGTACTTC.

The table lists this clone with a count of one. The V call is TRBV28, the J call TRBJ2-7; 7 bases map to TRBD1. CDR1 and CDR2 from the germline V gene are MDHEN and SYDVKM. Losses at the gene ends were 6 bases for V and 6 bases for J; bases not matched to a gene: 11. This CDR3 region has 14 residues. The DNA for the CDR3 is TGTGCCAGCAGAAGACAGGGACCTTTTGCCGAGCAGTACTTC. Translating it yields CASRRQGPFAEQYF.

The CDR3 loop is CAISPQLNTEAFF. For the CDR3, the DNA is TGTGCCATCAGTCCGCAGTTGAACACTGAAGCTTTCTTT. The chain is built from TRBV10-3 and TRBJ1-1; D is uncertain. CDR3 length: 13 residues. Trimming removed 5 bases from V and 0 bases from J, with 7 bases in between. Germline values: CDR1 ENHRY, CDR2 SYGVKD.

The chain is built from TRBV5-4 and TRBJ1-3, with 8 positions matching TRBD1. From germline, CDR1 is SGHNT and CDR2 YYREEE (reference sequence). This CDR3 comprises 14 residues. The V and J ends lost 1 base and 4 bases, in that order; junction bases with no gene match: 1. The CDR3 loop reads CASSLQGAGNTIYF. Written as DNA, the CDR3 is TGTGCCAGCAGCTTGCAGGGGGCAGGAAACACCATATATTTT.

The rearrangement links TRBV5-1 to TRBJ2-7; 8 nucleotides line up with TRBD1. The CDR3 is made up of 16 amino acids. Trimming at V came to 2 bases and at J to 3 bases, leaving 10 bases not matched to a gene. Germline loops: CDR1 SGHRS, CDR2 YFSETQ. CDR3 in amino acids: CASSFTGTGLLYEQYF. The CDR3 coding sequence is TGCGCCAGCAGCTTTACCGGGACAGGACTTCTCTACGAGCAGTACTTC.

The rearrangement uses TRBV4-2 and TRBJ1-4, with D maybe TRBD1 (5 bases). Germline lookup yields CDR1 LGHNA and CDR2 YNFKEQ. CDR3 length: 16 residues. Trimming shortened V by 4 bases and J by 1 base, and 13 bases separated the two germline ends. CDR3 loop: CASSREGIGTNEKLFF. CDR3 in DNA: TGTGCCAGCAGCCGGGAGGGGATTGGAACTAATGAAAAACTGTTTTTT.

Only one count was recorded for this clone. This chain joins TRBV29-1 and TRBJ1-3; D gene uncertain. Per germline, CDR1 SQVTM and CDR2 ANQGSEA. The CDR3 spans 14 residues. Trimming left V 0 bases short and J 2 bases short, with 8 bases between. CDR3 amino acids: CSVEEKRAGNTIYF. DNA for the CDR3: TGCAGCGTTGAAGAGAAACGGGCTGGAAACACCATATATTTT.

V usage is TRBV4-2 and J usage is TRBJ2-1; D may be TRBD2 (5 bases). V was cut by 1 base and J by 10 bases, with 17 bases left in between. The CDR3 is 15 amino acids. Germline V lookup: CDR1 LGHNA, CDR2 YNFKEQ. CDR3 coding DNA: TGTGCCAGCAGCCAAGGGGCTGGCTCTGGCGGGGAGCAGTTCTTC. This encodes CASSQGAGSGGEQFF.

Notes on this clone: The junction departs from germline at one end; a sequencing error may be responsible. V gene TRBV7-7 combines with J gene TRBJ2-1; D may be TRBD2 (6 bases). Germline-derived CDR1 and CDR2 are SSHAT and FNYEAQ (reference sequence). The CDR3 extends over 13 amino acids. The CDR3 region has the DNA TGTGCTAGCAGCTCGAGACTAGACGATGAGCAGTTCTTC. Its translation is CASSSRLDDEQFF.

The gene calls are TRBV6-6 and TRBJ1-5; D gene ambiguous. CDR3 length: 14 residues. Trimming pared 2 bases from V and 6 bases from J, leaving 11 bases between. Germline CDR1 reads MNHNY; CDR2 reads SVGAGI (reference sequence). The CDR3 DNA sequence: TGTGCCAGCAGTTACCTCGAAGTCAGTCAGCCCCAGCATTTT. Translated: CASSYLEVSQPQHF.

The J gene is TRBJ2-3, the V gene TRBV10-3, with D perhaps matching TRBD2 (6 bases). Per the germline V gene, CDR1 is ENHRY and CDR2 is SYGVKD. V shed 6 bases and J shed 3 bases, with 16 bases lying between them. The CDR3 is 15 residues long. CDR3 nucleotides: TGTGCCATCAGAGGTGCGGGAACCGTAACAGATACGCAGTATTTT. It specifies CAIRGAGTVTDTQYF.

CDR3 nucleotides: TGCAGCGTTGAGGGGCCAGGGGCCACCTACGAGCAGTACTTC. Translation gives CSVEGPGATYEQYF. J is TRBJ2-7 and V is TRBV29-1; tentative D call: TRBD1 (6 bases). Germline-derived CDR1 and CDR2 are SQVTM and ANQGSEA. The CDR3 loop spans 14 amino acids. The V and J ends lost 3 bases and 2 bases respectively, with 14 bases between them.